The clone carrying this T cell receptor (beta chain) was recorded a few times. What it binds is unknown. The CDR3 consists of 12 residues. With 6 bases removed from V and 1 base from J, the gap between germline ends came to 6 bases. Germline CDR1 is LGHNT and CDR2 is FRNRAP. The sample comes from a study of siplizumab effects on memory and regulatory T cells. Points from the study as a whole: An assignable naive or memory phenotype was lacking in roughly 80-95% of proliferating CD4+ or CD8+ clones. Mappable CD4+ clones that were alloreactive averaged about 69% Treg-derived with siplizumab versus around 25% in controls. There appeared to be greater diversity in naive T cells than in memory cells, and naive T cells seemed major contributors to the alloresponse.

Assay used: immunoSEQ multiplex PCR; TCRdb lists only in-frame clones, some missing. This sample yields approximately 100,000 clones, of which roughly 95% are seen a single time; around 0.15% belongs to the top ten. The J gene is TRBJ1-1, the V gene TRBV12-5; no clear D. The specimen was non-Treg CD4+ T cells sorted from blood. This TCR derives from a human donor in good health. The CDR3 nucleotides read TGTGCTAGTGGGCCAGCGAACACTGAAGCTTTCTTT. Translation: CASGPANTEAFF. Based on the CDR3 plus reference TRBV12-5 and TRBJ1-1, the full variable domain is DARVTQTPRHKVTEMGQEVTMRCQPILGHNTVFWYRQTMMQGLELLAYFRNRAPLDDSGMPKDRFSAEMPDATLATLKIQPSEPRDSAVYFCASGPANTEAFFGQGTRLTVV.